Each of the 9 T cell receptor beta chains below was sequenced from the same sample in a study of vaccination effects on CD4 cells after COVID-19. Peptide-pool stimulation followed by sequencing identified expanded antigen-specific CD4+ clonotypes in the ViraFEST assay. The culture ran for around nine days before CD4+ T cells were isolated. These receptors have no known antigen. Here immunoSEQ multiplex PCR was the method, and the copy in TCRdb shows in-frame clones only, minus some. Here the sample spans about 79,000 clones, 70% to 75% being singletons. The sample here was CD4+ T cells from PBMCs cultured with HCoV-229E spike peptides, taken before COVID-19 vaccination. The source is a human donor who received a COVID-19 vaccine.

J is TRBJ2-2 and V is TRBV5-1; D is perhaps TRBD1 (6 bases). The CDR3 has 17 residues. Per germline, CDR1 SGHRS and CDR2 YFSETQ. V was pared by 4 bases and J by 2 bases, with 18 bases between. The chain's CDR3 is CASSEKPGHLNTGELFF. CDR3 bases: TGCGCCAGCAGCGAAAAACCGGGACACCTCAACACCGGGGAGCTGTTTTTT.

V usage is TRBV12-3 or TRBV12-4 and J usage is TRBJ1-4, with D hard to call. Trimming pared 3 bases from V and 11 bases from J, leaving 10 bases between. CDR3 length: 12 amino acids. CDR3 sequence: CASSLGGGKLFF. The CDR3 coding sequence is TGTGCCAGCAGTTTGGGCGGCGGGAAACTGTTTTTT.

The J gene is TRBJ1-2, the V gene TRBV18, with D hard to call. CDR1 is KGHSH and CDR2 is LQKENI in the germline V gene. V lost 3 bases, J lost 0 bases, and 8 bases lay in between. This CDR3 contains 14 residues. CDR3 sequence reads: CASSPDRSNYGYTF. In DNA, the CDR3 is TGTGCCAGCTCACCGGACCGATCTAACTATGGCTACACCTTC.

The table lists this clone with a count of one. This chain links TRBV30 with TRBJ1-5; no definite D call. The CDR3 loop spans 14 amino acids. V lost 5 bases, J lost 4 bases, and 15 bases lay in between. Germline CDR1 reads GTSNPN; CDR2 reads SVGIG (reference sequence). The CDR3 spells CAWSDLSQNQPQHF. CDR3 coding DNA: TGTGCCTGGTCGGACCTATCCCAGAATCAGCCCCAGCATTTT.

The chain combines TRBV2 with TRBJ2-3, with 9 nucleotides matching TRBD1. The germline V gene has CDR1 SNHLY and CDR2 FYNNEI. The CDR3 extends over 14 amino acids. V trimming: 3 bases; J trimming: 4 bases; junction bases outside the gene matches: 2. The CDR3 DNA follows: TGTGCCAGCAGTGAGACAGGGGGGTCAGATACGCAGTATTTT. This encodes CASSETGGSDTQYF.

This clone was counted once. The chain carries TRBV7-2 and TRBJ1-2; D is perhaps TRBD1 (5 bases). CDR3 size: 15 residues. CDR1 SGHTA and CDR2 FQGNSA come from the germline V gene. Between the trimmed V and J ends, which lost 1 base and 5 bases, there was a span of 14 bases. The CDR3 spells CASSLGGARGYGYTF. As DNA, the CDR3 is TGTGCCAGCAGCTTAGGCGGGGCCCGGGGTTATGGCTACACCTTC.

The chain carries TRBV11-3 and TRBJ2-2; 7 nucleotides match TRBD2. This CDR3 has 15 amino acids. The germline gives CDR1 SGHNT, CDR2 YENEEA. V trimming: 5 bases; J trimming: 4 bases; junction bases outside the gene matches: 7. CDR3 amino acids: CASSQSGVITGELFF. CDR3 nucleotides: TGTGCCAGCAGCCAAAGCGGGGTAATCACCGGGGAGCTGTTTTTT. The variable domain in full, with the rest retrieved from reference TRBV11-3 and TRBJ2-2, is EAGVVQSPRYKIIEKKQPVAFWCNPISGHNTLYWYLQNLGQGPELLIRYENEEAVDDSQLPKDRFSAERLKGVDSTLKIQPAELGDSAVYLCASSQSGVITGELFFGEGSRLTVL.

The V call is TRBV20-1, the J call TRBJ1-2, with a tentative D call TRBD1 (6 bases). Germline loops: CDR1 DFQATT, CDR2 SNEGSKA (reference sequence). V was shortened by 6 bases and J by 6 bases, with 20 bases between the two germline ends. The CDR3 extends over 14 amino acids. The chain's CDR3 is CSASRRGRWDGYTF. DNA of the CDR3: TGCAGTGCCAGTAGGAGGGGGAGGTGGGATGGCTACACCTTC.

J is TRBJ1-1 and V is TRBV18; the match to TRBD1 covers 8 bases. The CDR3 extends over 13 amino acids. Germline CDR1 KGHSH, CDR2 LQKENI. With 6 bases clipped from V and 5 bases from J, the junction kept 5 bases outside the gene matches. CDR3 amino acids: CASSGQGGTEAFF. The DNA for the CDR3 is TGTGCCAGCTCCGGACAGGGTGGAACTGAAGCTTTCTTT.